The rows below give T cell receptor beta chains drawn from one sample of a study of T-cell memory formation after mild COVID-19. TCRdb itself ran the 5' RACE reads through MiXCR, one entry per CDR3 protein. This sample has just over 350,000 distinct CDR3 sequences, with approximately 15% found just once. Sequencing used PBMCs or a T cell subset sorted from them (not recorded which). These receptors all come from a man aged 18 to 30 who had mild COVID-19 (a few samples of this study predate the infection). Cell type and time point are not known. CDR3s include the opening cysteine and the closing phenylalanine or tryptophan. A D gene is named only where the DNA matches it firmly. Not every row has a clone size; where given, it reads once, few, many or a size class.

NA,NA,TRBJ2-3,TRBV5-4,TGTGCCAGCAGCTCCTTGCAGGGATCCACCACAGATACGCAGTATTTT,CASSSLQGSTTDTQYF
NA,NA,TRBJ1-1,TRBV27,TGTGCCAGTTTGGGCAGCACTGAAGCTTTCTTT,CASLGSTEAFF
NA,NA,TRBJ1-2,TRBV9,TGTGCCAGCAGTGTGGTGATCGCGGGGGAGAGCAACTATGGCTACACCTTC,CASSVVIAGESNYGYTF
NA,few,TRBJ2-5,TRBV7-7,TGTGCTAGCAGCCCTGGGGGCGCGCATGGTGGAGAGACCCAGTACTTC,CASSPGGAHGGETQYF
NA,NA,TRBJ1-1,TRBV7-9,TGTGCCAGCAGCCCTAGGGGGGGGGTCCTGAACACTGAAGCTTTCTTT,CASSPRGGVLNTEAFF
NA,NA,TRBJ1-2,TRBV18,TGTGCCAGCTCTCCTTCGGACTATGGCTACACCTTC,CASSPSDYGYTF
TRBD2,few,TRBJ2-5,TRBV15,TGTGCCACCAGCAGAGCCCCGCTAGCGGGGAGAGAGACCCAGTACTTC,CATSRAPLAGRETQYF
NA,NA,TRBJ2-7,TRBV20-1,TGCAGTGCTCGATCGAGGGTATCCCGCTTAGGGCAGTACTTC,CSARSRVSRLGQYF
TRBD1,NA,TRBJ1-6,TRBV27,TGTGCCAGCAGTTTCCGGGACAGAAATTCACCCCTCCACTTT,CASSFRDRNSPLHF
NA,many,TRBJ2-1,TRBV4-2,TGTGCCAGCAGCCGAGAGCGGCTCTATGAGCAGTTCTTC,CASSRERLYEQFF
NA,NA,TRBJ2-3,TRBV6-1,TGTGCCAGCAGTGATCAACCGGGGACAGATACGCAGTATTTT,CASSDQPGTDTQYF
NA,NA,TRBJ1-1,TRBV27,TGTGCCAGCAGCCCTAATGGACGTAGTACCACTGAAGCTTTCTTT,CASSPNGRSTTEAFF
NA,many,TRBJ1-6,TRBV2,TGTGCCAAGGGAAAGCCCCCCCAGGATCCCCTCCACTTT,CAKGKPPQDPLHF
TRBD1,few,TRBJ2-2,TRBV14,TGTGCCAGCAGCCGGGGACAGGGCATCACCGGGGAGCTGTTTTTT,CASSRGQGITGELFF
NA,NA,TRBJ2-1,TRBV6-2/TRBV6-3,TGTGCCAGCATACAGGGAGGGAACAATGAGCAGTTCTTC,CASIQGGNNEQFF
TRBD2,many,TRBJ2-5,TRBV4-3,TGCGCCAGCAGCCAAGTTCCACCGGGACTAGCGGGGGGTCCCGAAGAGACCCAGTACTTC,CASSQVPPGLAGGPEETQYF
NA,NA,TRBJ2-2,TRBV7-9,TGTGCCAGCAGCTTCAGGGTAGGCGGGGCGAACACCGGGGAGCTGTTTTTT,CASSFRVGGANTGELFF
NA,NA,TRBJ2-5,TRBV25-1,TGTGCCAGCCCCTCACGGCAGGCTAGGAGGTGGGAGACCCAGTACTTC,CASPSRQARRWETQYF
TRBD2,few,TRBJ2-3,TRBV4-2,TGTGCCAGCAGCCAAGATGGGCCTAGCGGATTCACTAATACGCAGTATTTT,CASSQDGPSGFTNTQYF
TRBD2,many,TRBJ2-3,TRBV6-6,TGTGCCAGCAAAGACGGGGGGAGCACAGATACGCAGTATTTT,CASKDGGSTDTQYF
NA,NA,TRBJ2-1,TRBV20-1,TGCAGTGCTAGAGTGGGCTCCCCGAGGAATGAGCAGTTCTTC,CSARVGSPRNEQFF
TRBD2,few,TRBJ2-1,TRBV5-6,TGTGCCAGCAGCTTCGGCGGGGGAGAATACAATGAGCAGTTCTTC,CASSFGGGEYNEQFF
TRBD1,NA,TRBJ1-5,TRBV7-9,TGTGACAGCAGCCGGACAGGGGAGGATCAGCCCCAGCATTTT,CDSSRTGEDQPQHF